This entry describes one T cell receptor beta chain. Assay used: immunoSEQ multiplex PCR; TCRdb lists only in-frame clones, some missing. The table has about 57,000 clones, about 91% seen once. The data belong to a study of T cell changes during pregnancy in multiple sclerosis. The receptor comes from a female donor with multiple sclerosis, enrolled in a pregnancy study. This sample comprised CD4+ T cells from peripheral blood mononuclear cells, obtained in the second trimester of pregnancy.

CDR3 coding DNA: TGTGCCAGCAGAATACAACCTCAGGGGGATGGCTACACCTTC. Translating it yields CASRIQPQGDGYTF. This rearrangement joins TRBV2 to TRBJ1-2; 7 bases fit TRBD1. The CDR3 runs 14 residues. Per the germline V gene, CDR1 is SNHLY and CDR2 is FYNNEI. V lost 6 bases to trimming and J lost 6 bases; unmatched junction nucleotides: 10.